This entry concerns a single TCR beta chain. From germline, CDR1 is MNHNS and CDR2 SASEGT. The V and J ends lost 4 bases and 11 bases respectively, with 17 bases between them. There are 13 residues in the CDR3. Researchers ran the PCR with 60 Vbeta and 13 Jbeta primers. Generated by immunoSEQ multiplex PCR, the TCRdb table keeps only in-frame clones and is missing some. The sample shows fewer than 130,000 clones, about three quarters of them seen only once. The sample belongs to a study of cytomegalovirus exposure and HLA in healthy donors. Study context: Assignment to the Caucasian-associated ancestry cluster applied to approximately 79% of the approximately 400 genotyped donors.

The source material was PBMCs. The TCR sequence derives from a woman aged 55-70 years in good health and CMV-seropositive. The chain has TRBV6-1 and TRBJ1-1; TRBD1 might be the D (6 bases). This chain's CDR3 is CASSGWTDPRAFF. CDR3 bases: TGTGCCAGCAGTGGCTGGACAGACCCTCGGGCTTTCTTT.